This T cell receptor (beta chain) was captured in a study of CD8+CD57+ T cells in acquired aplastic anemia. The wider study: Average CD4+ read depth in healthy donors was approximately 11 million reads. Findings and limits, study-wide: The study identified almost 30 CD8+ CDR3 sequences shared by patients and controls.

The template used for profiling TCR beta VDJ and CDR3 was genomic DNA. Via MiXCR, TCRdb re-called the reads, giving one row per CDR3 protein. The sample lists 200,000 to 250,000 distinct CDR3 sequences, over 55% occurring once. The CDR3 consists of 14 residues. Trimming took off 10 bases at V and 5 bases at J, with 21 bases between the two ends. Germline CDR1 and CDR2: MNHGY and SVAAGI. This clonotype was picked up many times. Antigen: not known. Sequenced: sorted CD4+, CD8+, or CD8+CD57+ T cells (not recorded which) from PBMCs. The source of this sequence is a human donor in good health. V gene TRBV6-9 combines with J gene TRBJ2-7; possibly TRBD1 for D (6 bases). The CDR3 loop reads CATNLFTGFHEQYF. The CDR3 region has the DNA TGTGCCACAAACCTTTTTACAGGGTTCCACGAGCAGTACTTC.